This is a list of T cell receptor beta chains from one sample in a study of shared clonotypes between healthy human individuals. TCRdb's table, derived via immunoSEQ multiplex PCR, lists solely in-frame clones and lacks some. The data show hundreds of thousands of clones, 98% seen once. The sequencing sample was made of naive CD8+ T cells sorted from blood. The origin of the receptors is a man younger than 40 in good health. CDR3s include the opening cysteine and the closing phenylalanine or tryptophan. The order of the fields is V gene, clone size, J gene, D gene, CDR3 protein, CDR3 DNA. A D gene is named only where the DNA matches it firmly. Clone size is shown for a subset of rows, as once, few, many or a class of expanded clone.

>TRBV7-3|once|TRBJ2-3|NA
CASSLVGQGPTDTQYF
TGTGCCAGCAGCTTAGTTGGCCAGGGCCCCACAGATACGCAGTATTTT
>TRBV15|once|TRBJ2-3|NA
CATSSWDTQYF
TGTGCCACCAGCAGTTGGGATACGCAGTATTTT
>TRBV7-8|NA|TRBJ2-1|NA
CASSLGLDIYNEQFF
TGTGCCAGCAGCTTAGGACTAGATATCTACAATGAGCAGTTCTTC
>TRBV28|NA|TRBJ1-2|NA
CASSPGQPFYGYTF
TGTGCCAGCAGCCCCGGACAGCCCTTTTATGGCTACACCTTC
>TRBV27|NA|TRBJ2-7|NA
CASSSTPGFSEQYF
TGTGCCAGCAGTTCTACCCCCGGTTTTTCCGAGCAGTACTTC
>TRBV7-2|NA|TRBJ2-7|NA
CASSLSTDEQYF
TGTGCCAGCAGCCTAAGTACCGACGAGCAGTACTTC
>TRBV10-1|NA|TRBJ2-7|TRBD1
CASSGPGQGQYF
TGCGCCAGCAGTGGGCCGGGACAGGGACAGTACTTC
>TRBV10-3|NA|TRBJ2-7|NA
CAISSGPSYEQYF
TGTGCCATCAGTTCCGGACCGAGCTACGAGCAGTACTTC
>TRBV18|NA|TRBJ2-6|NA
CASSPPAGANVLTF
TGTGCCAGCTCACCACCCGCTGGGGCCAACGTCCTGACTTTC
>TRBV27|NA|TRBJ2-1|TRBD2
CASSSHHSGSSYNEQFF
TGTGCCAGCAGTTCCCATCATAGCGGGAGTTCCTACAATGAGCAGTTCTTC
>TRBV5-4|NA|TRBJ1-1|NA
CASSLATEAFF
TGTGCCAGCAGCTTGGCCACTGAAGCTTTCTTT
>TRBV2|NA|TRBJ2-2|NA
CASRVGTGELFF
TGTGCCAGCAGGGTGGGCACCGGGGAGCTGTTTTTT
>TRBV7-9|NA|TRBJ1-2|NA
CASSLVPGQRPTFNYGYTF
TGTGCCAGCAGCTTGGTCCCTGGACAGCGACCCACCTTTAACTATGGCTACACCTTC
>TRBV7-6|NA|TRBJ2-5|TRBD2
CASSYRTSGVETQYF
TGTGCCAGCAGCTATAGGACTAGCGGGGTAGAGACCCAGTACTTC
>TRBV11-2|NA|TRBJ2-7|NA
CASSLEIEQYF
TGTGCCAGCAGCTTAGAAATCGAGCAGTACTTC
>TRBV30|NA|TRBJ2-5|NA
CAWSVGGQRETQYF
TGTGCCTGGAGTGTCGGTGGGCAGCGAGAGACCCAGTACTTC
>TRBV5-1|NA|TRBJ2-5|TRBD1
CASSLTGTGVIETQYF
TGCGCCAGCAGCTTGACCGGGACAGGGGTGATAGAGACCCAGTACTTC
>TRBV7-6|NA|TRBJ2-7|TRBD1
CASSLGPTGTMNEQYF
TGTGCCAGCAGCTTGGGGCCGACAGGGACGATGAACGAGCAGTACTTC
>TRBV21-1|once|TRBJ1-2|NA
CASSKGGGLGGYTF
TGTGCCAGCAGCAAAGGTGGGGGGTTAGGTGGCTACACCTTC
>TRBV7-9|NA|TRBJ2-2|NA
CASRKLDSNTGELFF
TGTGCCAGCAGAAAACTTGACTCGAACACCGGGGAGCTGTTTTTT
>TRBV7-9|NA|TRBJ2-5|TRBD2
CASSRSGVEETQYF
TGTGCCAGCAGCCGTAGCGGGGTCGAAGAGACCCAGTACTTC
>TRBV11-1|once|TRBJ1-1|NA
CASSSPTEAFF
TGTGCCAGCAGCTCCCCCACTGAAGCTTTCTTT
>TRBV27|NA|TRBJ2-7|NA
CASRPSPTYEQYF
TGTGCCAGCCGGCCTTCGCCTACCTACGAGCAGTACTTC
>TRBV6-1|NA|TRBJ1-1|NA
CASRGRGLGEAFF
TGTGCCAGCAGAGGACGGGGGCTTGGTGAAGCTTTCTTT